These 27 T cell receptor beta chains came from one sample sequenced in a study of T cells in Graves' hyperthyroidism and ophthalmopathy. Amplified TCR beta CDR3 regions derived from RNA transcripts. HTBI primers were the set used in a first-round RT-PCR of the TCR CDR3. From the multiplex PCR reads, TCRdb called clonotypes with MiXCR, one entry per CDR3 protein. The sample has 300,000 to 450,000 distinct CDR3 sequences, approximately 12% seen once. Sequencing was carried out using blood. The receptor source for this set is a man younger than 40 with Graves' hyperthyroidism that later progressed to Graves' ophthalmopathy.

This chain links TRBV4-1 with TRBJ2-7; D assignment may be TRBD1 or TRBD2 (6 bases each). The V and J ends lost 1 base and 5 bases respectively, with 12 bases between them. Germline CDR1 MGHRA, CDR2 YSYEKL. The CDR3 has 14 amino acids. In DNA form, the CDR3 reads TGCGCCAGCAGCCAAGGCTTTAGGGGGGACGAGCAGTACTTC. It yields the protein CASSQGFRGDEQYF.

The chain carries TRBV6-6 and TRBJ2-7; D might be TRBD2 (7 bases). Germline loops: CDR1 MNHNY, CDR2 SVGAGI (reference sequence). Deletions cut 0 bases from V and 3 bases from J, with 15 bases between. The CDR3 is made up of 16 amino acids. CDR3 residues: CASSYSGRGGNYEQYF. The DNA for the CDR3 is TGTGCCAGCAGTTACTCGGGGAGGGGGGGGAACTACGAGCAGTACTTC.

At least ten counts were recorded for this clonotype. The chain couples TRBV6-5 to TRBJ2-7; tentatively, D is TRBD1 (5 bases). The CDR3 is 14 residues long. The germline gives CDR1 MNHEY, CDR2 SVGAGI. V was clipped by 0 bases and J by 2 bases, with 8 bases between them. CDR3 region: CASSYSGPAYEQYF. The CDR3 nucleotides are TGTGCCAGCAGTTACTCGGGGCCCGCCTACGAGCAGTACTTC.

This clonotype has a count of ten or more. The V call is TRBV6-1, the J call TRBJ2-2; D unresolved. V gave up 3 bases and J gave up 1 base, with 18 bases separating them. The CDR3 totals 18 residues. Germline CDR1 is MNHNS and CDR2 is SASEGT. The CDR3 loop reads CASSDRVDTIWNTGELFF. The CDR3 DNA sequence: TGTGCCAGCAGTGATAGGGTCGACACCATATGGAACACCGGGGAGCTGTTTTTT.

The table lists this clonotype with a few counts. V gene TRBV20-1 combines with J gene TRBJ1-2; TRBD1 might be the D (5 bases). V lost 3 bases and J 4 bases, leaving 12 bases between the germline ends. The germline V gene encodes CDR1 DFQATT and CDR2 SNEGSKA (reference sequence). The CDR3 runs 13 residues. DNA of the CDR3: TGCAGTGCTAGGCTGGGGGAGTTCTATGGCTACACCTTC. It translates to CSARLGEFYGYTF.

This clonotype showed up just a few times. V is TRBV29-1 and J is TRBJ1-4; D is perhaps TRBD1 (5 bases). The CDR3 spans 14 residues. V lost 0 bases and J lost 3, with 8 bases in between. Per germline, CDR1 SQVTM and CDR2 ANQGSEA. CDR3 sequence: CSVEEGGSNEKLFF. The CDR3 DNA follows: TGCAGCGTTGAAGAGGGGGGATCTAATGAAAAACTGTTTTTT.

The rearrangement uses TRBV12-3 or TRBV12-4 and TRBJ2-1; 10 nucleotides agree with TRBD1. The V and J ends lost 6 bases and 7 bases, in that order; junction bases with no gene match: 12. CDR3 length equals 16 residues. CDR3 coding DNA: TGTGCCAGCAGGCCTGGCCCGGGACAGGGGACGAATGAGCAGTTCTTC. Translated: CASRPGPGQGTNEQFF.

This clonotype was found many times. The CDR3 loop reads CASSPPHTDTQYF. Written as DNA, the CDR3 is TGTGCCAGCTCACCTCCACACACAGATACGCAGTATTTT. This sequence joins TRBV18 and TRBJ2-3; D is ambiguous. Trimming shortened V by 3 bases and J by 2 bases, and 6 bases separated the two germline ends. This CDR3 region has 13 residues. Germline CDR1 and CDR2: KGHSH and LQKENI.

The rearrangement uses TRBV7-6 and TRBJ1-4; D is unclear. The V gene's germline CDR1 is SGHVS and CDR2 FNYEAQ. This CDR3 region has 17 residues. With 1 base removed from V and 5 bases from J, the gap between germline ends came to 17 bases. CDR3 protein: CASSLEERRAANEKLFF. The CDR3 nucleotides are TGTGCCAGCAGCTTAGAGGAGCGGAGGGCTGCAAATGAAAAACTGTTTTTT.

The chain is built from TRBV5-5 and TRBJ1-5; possibly TRBD1 for D (5 bases). The V end lost 4 bases, the J end lost 8 bases, and 22 bases lay between the germline ends. The germline gives CDR1 SGHKS, CDR2 YYEKEE (reference sequence). The CDR3 sequence is 16 residues long. The CDR3 region has the DNA TGTGCCAGCAGCCCGGGCCGTCGCGGGGGTCGAAAGCCCCAGCATTTT. Its translation is CASSPGRRGGRKPQHF.

This clonotype was picked up many times. CDR3 amino acids: CASSERGGTIEAFF. CDR3 DNA sequence: TGTGCCAGCAGTGAAAGAGGCGGAACTATCGAAGCTTTCTTT. The rearrangement joins TRBV2 to TRBJ1-1; no definite D call. The V gene lost 2 bases and the J gene lost 8 bases, with 15 bases spanning the gap. Germline V lookup: CDR1 SNHLY, CDR2 FYNNEI. The CDR3 is made up of 14 amino acids.

This clonotype was found once. At one end, the junction sequence differs from germline, possibly due to a read error. V usage is TRBV19 and J usage is TRBJ2-5, with a weak D call TRBD1 (5 bases). The V gene's germline CDR1 is LNHDA and CDR2 SQIVND (reference sequence). The CDR3 loop spans 14 amino acids. CDR3 nucleotides: TGTGCCGGTAGTATCGAAGGGGCTTTAGAGACCCAGTACTTC. It is translated as CAGSIEGALETQYF.

This clonotype was recorded many times. The chain recombines TRBV20-1 with TRBJ2-7; no definite D call. Germline V gives CDR1 DFQATT, CDR2 SNEGSKA (reference sequence). The CDR3 covers 13 residues. V lost 0 bases and J 5 bases, leaving 11 bases between the germline ends. The CDR3 reads CSARDLERDEQYF. DNA for the CDR3: TGCAGTGCTAGAGATTTGGAGCGCGACGAGCAGTACTTC.

The chain couples TRBV5-1 to TRBJ1-4, with a tentative D call TRBD1 (6 bases). Germline assignment: CDR1 SGHRS and CDR2 YFSETQ. V lost 0 bases, J lost 10 bases, and 16 bases lay in between. The CDR3 is 15 residues long. DNA of the CDR3: TGCGCCAGCAGCTTGGGCGGGGGCGCCGGTGGAAAACTGTTTTTT. Translation: CASSLGGGAGGKLFF.

On this clonotype: This clone may be a read error of a much larger clone one base away. The V gene is TRBV2, the J gene TRBJ2-2; weak D call: TRBD2 (5 bases). Germline V gene sequence: CDR1 SNHLY, CDR2 FYNNEI. The CDR3 totals 13 residues. CDR3 protein: CASRVGLAGELLF. For the CDR3, the DNA is TGTGCCAGCAGGGTAGGACTCGCCGGGGAGCTGCTTTTT.

This clonotype was found many times. The gene calls are TRBV12-3 or TRBV12-4 and TRBJ1-1, with 9 bases that match TRBD1. The CDR3 contains 16 residues. V dropped 6 bases and J dropped 0; count of bases not matched to a gene: 8. The CDR3 protein is CASRGTGSRVNTEAFF. CDR3 DNA sequence: TGTGCCAGCAGAGGGACAGGGAGTAGGGTGAACACTGAAGCTTTCTTT.

Ten or more counts support this clonotype. The chain links TRBV2 to TRBJ1-2; 7 nucleotides agree with TRBD1. V was clipped by 5 bases and J by 4 bases; unmatched bases: 4. Germline V lookup: CDR1 SNHLY, CDR2 FYNNEI. There are 13 residues in the CDR3. The CDR3 region has the DNA TGTGCCAGCAGTCAGACAGGGCCCTATGGCTACACCTTC. Encoded protein: CASSQTGPYGYTF.

This clonotype was recorded many times. As DNA, the CDR3 is TGTGCCAGCAGTTTAGAGGGGGCGAGGTATGGCTACACCTTC. Protein product: CASSLEGARYGYTF. The chain recombines TRBV12-3 or TRBV12-4 with TRBJ1-2; 7 bases fit TRBD1. This CDR3 has 14 amino acids. V was clipped by 1 base and J by 5 bases; unmatched bases: 4.

This clonotype was observed a handful of times. This chain uses TRBV10-3 with TRBJ2-4; D is uncertain. The CDR3 covers 15 residues. Trimming cost V 4 bases and J 1 base, with 11 bases left between them. CDR1 ENHRY and CDR2 SYGVKD come from the germline V gene. Here the CDR3 reads CAISARTEAKNIQYF. In DNA form, the CDR3 reads TGTGCCATCAGTGCCAGGACGGAGGCCAAAAACATTCAGTACTTC.

This clonotype showed up many times. The rearrangement joins TRBV29-1 to TRBJ1-1; 9 bases match TRBD1. The J segment lost 5 bases and the V segment lost 4 bases, leaving 8 bases of the junction unmatched. This CDR3 comprises 14 residues. The germline gives CDR1 SQVTM, CDR2 ANQGSEA. The CDR3 nucleotides are TGCAGCGTTGGTCCCGGGACAGGGAGGACTGAAGCTTTCTTT. Protein: CSVGPGTGRTEAFF.

This clonotype was seen many times. The chain links TRBV14 to TRBJ1-1; unclear D gene. CDR3 length: 13 amino acids. Trimming took off 4 bases at V and 11 bases at J, with 17 bases between the two ends. Germline CDR1 reads SGHDN; CDR2 reads FVKESK. In nucleotides, the CDR3 is TGTGCCAGCAGCCCAAGTACGGGGAGATTCGCTTTCTTT. This sequence encodes CASSPSTGRFAFF.

In its sample, this clonotype was seen many times. The rearrangement links TRBV28 to TRBJ1-6; no clear D gene. The CDR3 contains 15 residues. Germline CDR1 and CDR2: MDHEN and SYDVKM. Trimming cost V 7 bases and J 2 bases, with 12 bases left between them. The CDR3 DNA reads TGTGCCAGCAACGGGAGGAGGACCTATAATTCACCCCTCCACTTT. Amino acid sequence: CASNGRRTYNSPLHF.

This clonotype was counted many times. The chain uses TRBV12-3 or TRBV12-4 and TRBJ2-5; 9 bases line up with TRBD1. The CDR3 is 14 residues long. Germline trimming cut 6 bases from V and 2 bases from J; bases unmatched to any gene: 4. The CDR3 sequence is CASSGGQGQETQYF. In DNA, the CDR3 is TGTGCCAGCAGCGGGGGACAGGGACAAGAGACCCAGTACTTC.

The table lists this clonotype with a few counts. The chain carries TRBV30 and TRBJ2-7, with D perhaps given as TRBD1 or TRBD2 (5 bases each). Germline lookup yields CDR1 GTSNPN and CDR2 SVGIG (reference sequence). CDR3 size: 13 residues. Trimming stripped 1 base from V and 5 bases from J, with 12 bases between. The CDR3 coding sequence is TGTGCCTGGAGTGCCGGGACCTCAGACGAGCAGTACTTC. Residues: CAWSAGTSDEQYF.

This clonotype occurred many times. This chain connects TRBV11-3 to TRBJ1-2; D call uncertain. This CDR3 spans 16 amino acids. V was trimmed by 1 base and J by 2 bases, leaving 14 bases between them. Germline loops: CDR1 SGHNT, CDR2 YENEEA. CDR3 DNA sequence: TGTGCCAGCAGCTTAGGATGGGCTCGGCAGAACTATGGCTACACCTTC. Its translation: CASSLGWARQNYGYTF.

This clonotype came up a few times. This rearrangement joins TRBV28 to TRBJ2-1, with TRBD2 identical over 11 bases. The ends lost 7 bases at V and 12 bases at J; junction bases unmatched: 14. The V gene's germline CDR1 is MDHEN and CDR2 SYDVKM. The CDR3 runs 15 residues. CDR3 sequence reads: CASNTGASGGPGQFF. CDR3 sequence (DNA): TGTGCCAGCAACACCGGGGCTAGCGGGGGGCCCGGGCAGTTCTTC.

This clonotype was seen many times. This sequence joins TRBV30 and TRBJ1-1; D uncertain. The germline V gene encodes CDR1 GTSNPN and CDR2 SVGIG (reference sequence). Between the trimmed V and J ends, which lost 2 bases and 0 bases, there was a span of 7 bases. The CDR3 is 13 amino acids. The CDR3 loop reads CAWSSSMNTEAFF. CDR3 nucleotides: TGTGCCTGGAGTTCCAGCATGAACACTGAAGCTTTCTTT.